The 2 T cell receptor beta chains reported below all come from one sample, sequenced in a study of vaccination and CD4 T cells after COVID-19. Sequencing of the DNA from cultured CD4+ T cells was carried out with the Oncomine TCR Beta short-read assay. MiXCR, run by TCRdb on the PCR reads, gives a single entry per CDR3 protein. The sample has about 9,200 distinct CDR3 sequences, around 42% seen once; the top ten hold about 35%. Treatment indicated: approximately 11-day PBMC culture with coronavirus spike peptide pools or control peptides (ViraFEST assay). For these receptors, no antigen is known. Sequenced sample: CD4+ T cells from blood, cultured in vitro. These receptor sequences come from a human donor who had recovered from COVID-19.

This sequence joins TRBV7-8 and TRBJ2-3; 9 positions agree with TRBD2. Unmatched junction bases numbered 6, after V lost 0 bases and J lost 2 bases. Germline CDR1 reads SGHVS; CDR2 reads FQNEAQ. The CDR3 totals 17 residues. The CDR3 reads CASSLARVAGATDTQYF. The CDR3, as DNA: TGTGCCAGCAGCTTAGCGCGGGTAGCGGGGGCCACAGATACGCAGTATTTT.

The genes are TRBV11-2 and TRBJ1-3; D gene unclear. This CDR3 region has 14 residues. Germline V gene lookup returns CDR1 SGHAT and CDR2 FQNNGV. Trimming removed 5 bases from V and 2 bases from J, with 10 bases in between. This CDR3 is CASSPSLAGNTIYF. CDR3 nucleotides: TGTGCCAGCAGCCCGTCACTCGCTGGAAACACCATATATTTT.